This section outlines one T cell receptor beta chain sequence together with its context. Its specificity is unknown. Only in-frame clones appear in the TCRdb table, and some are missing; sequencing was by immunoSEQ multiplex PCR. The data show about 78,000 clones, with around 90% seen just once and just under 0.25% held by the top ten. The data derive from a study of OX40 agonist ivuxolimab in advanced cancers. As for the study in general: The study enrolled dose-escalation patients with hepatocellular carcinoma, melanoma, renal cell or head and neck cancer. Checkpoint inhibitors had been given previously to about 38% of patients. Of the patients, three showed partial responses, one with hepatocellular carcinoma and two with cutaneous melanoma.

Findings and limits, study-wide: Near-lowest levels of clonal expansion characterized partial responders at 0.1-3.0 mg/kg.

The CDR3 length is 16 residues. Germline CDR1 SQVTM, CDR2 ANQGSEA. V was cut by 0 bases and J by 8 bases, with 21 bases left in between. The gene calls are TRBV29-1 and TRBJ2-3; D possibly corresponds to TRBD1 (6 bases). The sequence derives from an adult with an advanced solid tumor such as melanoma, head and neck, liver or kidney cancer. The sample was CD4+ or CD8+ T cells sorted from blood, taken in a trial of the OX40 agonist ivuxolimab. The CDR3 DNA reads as TGCAGCGTTGAAGAGGGATGGACAGTCGCGTCTGGTACGCAGTATTTT. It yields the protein CSVEEGWTVASGTQYF.